This TCR beta chain comes out of a study of T-cell reconstitution after alpha-beta-depleted transplantation in children (dated by TCRdb to between 2015 and 2016). In the study overall: Using TCR repertoire profiling, the study followed T-cell immune reconstitution in a quantitative way in children after TCRalphabeta/CD19-depleted allogeneic hematopoietic cell transplantation.

Inclusive of the bounding cysteine and phenylalanine, the CDR3 is 12 residues long. Only the CDR3 portion is preserved as DNA: 36 bases, with reading frame beginning at the first base. In the germline V gene (reference sequence), CDR1 corresponds to LNHDA and CDR2 to SQIVND. At the junction V is shortened by 4 bases and J by 4 bases, with 7 bases in between. Library generation was performed with PCR. The listed sequencing device is Illumina HiSeq 2500. To normalize quantification of the TCRbeta repertoire, the TCR libraries were built with molecular barcoding that relied on unique molecular identifiers. Starting from the raw public reads, TCRdb applied fastp trimming at Q25, assembled clones with MiXCR and retained in-frame beta chains. Entries that share a CDR3 protein sequence are merged under the most common genes and DNA. The sample profile shows about 610,000 distinct CDR3 sequences; 8% to 11% of them were found once. The top ten clones comprise less than 5% of the sample.

In this sample, this clonotype turned up many times. Its antigen is still unknown. Per-base qualities were not stored, and no clone one base away is much larger. The chain employs TRBV19 and TRBJ2-5; the D segment cannot be called with confidence. The sequence was obtained from a human donor who donated a stem cell graft to a child with acute myeloid leukemia. Sequenced material: PBMCs from the stem cell graft donor, taken from the stem cell graft. The sequence in DNA is TGTGCCAGTAGTAAATCGCGAGAGACCCAGTACTTC. It encodes CASSKSRETQYF.